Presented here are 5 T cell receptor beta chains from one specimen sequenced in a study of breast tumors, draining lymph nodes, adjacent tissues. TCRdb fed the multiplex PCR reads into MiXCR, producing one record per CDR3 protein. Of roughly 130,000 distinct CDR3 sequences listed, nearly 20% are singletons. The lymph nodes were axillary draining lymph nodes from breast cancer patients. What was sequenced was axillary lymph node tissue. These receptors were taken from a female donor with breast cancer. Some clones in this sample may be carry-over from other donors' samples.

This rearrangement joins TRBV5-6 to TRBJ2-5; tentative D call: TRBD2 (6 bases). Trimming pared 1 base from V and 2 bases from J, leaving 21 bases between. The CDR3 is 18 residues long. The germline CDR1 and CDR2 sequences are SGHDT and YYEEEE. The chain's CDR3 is CASSLRSSGVQGQETQYF. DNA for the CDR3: TGTGCCAGCAGCTTGCGCTCGTCGGGGGTCCAGGGACAAGAGACCCAGTACTTC.

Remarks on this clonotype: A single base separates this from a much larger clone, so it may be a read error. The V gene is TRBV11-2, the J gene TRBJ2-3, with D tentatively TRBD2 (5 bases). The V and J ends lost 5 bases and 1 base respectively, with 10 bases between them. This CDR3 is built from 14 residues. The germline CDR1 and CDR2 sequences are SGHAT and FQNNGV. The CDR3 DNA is TGTGCCAGCAGCCCTAGCCTCGGCACAGATACGCAGTATTTT. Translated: CASSPSLGTDTQYF.

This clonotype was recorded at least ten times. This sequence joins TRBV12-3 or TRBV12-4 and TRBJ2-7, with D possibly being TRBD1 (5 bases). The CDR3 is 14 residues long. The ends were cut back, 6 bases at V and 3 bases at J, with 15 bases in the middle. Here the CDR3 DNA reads TGTGCCAGCAGCTCGATGGACAAATACTACGAGCAGTACTTC. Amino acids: CASSSMDKYYEQYF.

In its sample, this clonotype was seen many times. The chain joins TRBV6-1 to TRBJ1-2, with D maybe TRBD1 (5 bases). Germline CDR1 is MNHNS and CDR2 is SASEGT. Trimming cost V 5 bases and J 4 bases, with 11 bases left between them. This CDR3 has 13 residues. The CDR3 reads CASSTDQGYGYTF. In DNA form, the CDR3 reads TGTGCCAGCAGTACCGACCAGGGCTATGGCTACACCTTC.

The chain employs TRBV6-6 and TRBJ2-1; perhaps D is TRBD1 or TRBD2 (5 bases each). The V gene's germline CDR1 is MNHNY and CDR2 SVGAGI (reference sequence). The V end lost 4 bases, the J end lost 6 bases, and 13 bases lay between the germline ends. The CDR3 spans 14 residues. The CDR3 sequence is CASSSQGRINEQFF. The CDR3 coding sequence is TGTGCCAGCAGTTCCCAGGGACGGATCAATGAGCAGTTCTTC.